The 10 T cell receptor beta chains presented below share a single source sample, sequenced in a study of radiation and T cells in renal cell carcinoma. Time point described: blood 2 weeks post-SBRT. Regarding treatment: 15 Gy SBRT to primary tumor, nephrectomy 4 weeks later. Sequenced by immunoSEQ multiplex PCR; TCRdb stores in-frame clones only, minus some. The sample contains roughly 140,000 clones, roughly 86% of which appear only once. This sample comprised blood, obtained from a patient whose treatment included radiotherapy and nephrectomy. The origin of the receptors is a woman between 50 and 59 years old with renal cell carcinoma.

The V gene is TRBV30, the J gene TRBJ1-1; weak D call: TRBD1 (6 bases). Between the trimmed V and J ends, which lost 4 bases and 4 bases, there was a span of 16 bases. This CDR3 has 14 residues. The germline V gene has CDR1 GTSNPN and CDR2 SVGIG (reference sequence). The CDR3 nucleotides are TGTGCCTGGAACCCTAGGGGGGGCAGCACTGAAGCTTTCTTT. Amino acid sequence: CAWNPRGGSTEAFF.

This clone came up once. The chain is built from TRBV2 and TRBJ2-1; no reliable D call. The CDR3 spans 15 residues. Germline V CDR1 and CDR2: SNHLY, FYNNEI. Trimming took 2 bases from V and 2 from J, leaving 10 bases between them. The CDR3 sequence: CASSERAATYNEQFF. CDR3 nucleotides: TGTGCCAGCAGTGAAAGGGCGGCTACCTACAATGAGCAGTTCTTC.

The chain couples TRBV18 to TRBJ2-2; 8 bases match TRBD1. The CDR3 sequence is 16 residues long. Germline lookup yields CDR1 KGHSH and CDR2 LQKENI. V shed 1 base, J shed 4 bases, and the junction held 5 bases outside the gene matches. The CDR3 coding sequence is TGTGCCAGCTCACCACAGACAGGGGTCGGCACCGGGGAGCTGTTTTTT. This gives the protein CASSPQTGVGTGELFF. The complete variable domain, with remaining parts taken from reference TRBV18 and TRBJ2-2, reads NAGVMQNPRHLVRRRGQEARLRCSPMKGHSHVYWYRQLPEEGLKFMVYLQKENIIDESGMPKERFSAEFPKEGPSILRIQQVVRGDSAAYFCASSPQTGVGTGELFFGEGSRLTVL.

This CDR3 reads CASSLAGHPQETQYF. The CDR3 region has the DNA TGTGCCAGCAGCTTAGCCGGACACCCCCAAGAGACCCAGTACTTC. V gene TRBV7-2 combines with J gene TRBJ2-5; tentative D call: TRBD1 (5 bases). The germline V gene has CDR1 SGHTA and CDR2 FQGNSA. The CDR3 covers 15 residues. Trimming stripped 0 bases from V and 1 base from J, with 9 bases between.

There are a few counts of this clone. The genes are TRBV7-9 and TRBJ1-2; 8 bases align to TRBD1. The CDR3 runs 16 residues. V shed 0 bases, J shed 4 bases, and the junction held 7 bases outside the gene matches. The V gene's germline CDR1 is SEHNR and CDR2 FQNEAQ (reference sequence). CDR3 in amino acids: CASSLATGEKSYGYTF. In nucleotides, the CDR3 is TGTGCCAGCAGCTTAGCGACAGGGGAGAAGAGCTATGGCTACACCTTC.

This clone was observed a single time. The CDR3 loop is CASSYRQGGVYEQYF. CDR3 nucleotides: TGTGCCAGCAGCTACCGACAGGGTGGGGTCTACGAGCAGTACTTC. This chain links TRBV6-1 with TRBJ2-7, with 7 positions matching TRBD1. The ends lost 6 bases at V and 3 bases at J; junction bases unmatched: 11. The CDR3 is made up of 15 amino acids. CDR1 MNHNS and CDR2 SASEGT come from the germline V gene.

The chain links TRBV4-1 to TRBJ2-7; maybe TRBD2 (5 bases). Trimming pared 1 base from V and 0 bases from J, leaving 13 bases between. This CDR3 has 16 residues. Germline CDR1 is MGHRA and CDR2 is YSYEKL. In DNA, the CDR3 is TGCGCCAGCAGCCAAGGGGAATGGGAGAGCTCCTACGAGCAGTACTTC. It codes for CASSQGEWESSYEQYF.

With regard to this clone: Other DNA sequences of this sample code for an identical CDR3. This chain joins TRBV5-1 and TRBJ2-1; 7 bases match TRBD1. Per the germline V gene, CDR1 is SGHRS and CDR2 is YFSETQ. This CDR3 has 15 residues. J lost 6 bases, V lost 0 bases, and 6 bases had no gene match. This chain's CDR3 is CASSLAGSGGNEQFF. The CDR3 coding sequence is TGCGCCAGCAGCTTGGCCGGATCAGGGGGCAATGAGCAGTTCTTC.

V and J are TRBV10-3 and TRBJ1-1; D may be TRBD1 (6 bases). The V end lost 9 bases, the J end lost 1 base, and 9 bases lay between the germline ends. The CDR3 runs 12 residues. Germline loops: CDR1 ENHRY, CDR2 SYGVKD. Here the CDR3 reads CAIRDTNTEAFF. CDR3 DNA: TGTGCCATACGGGACACGAACACTGAAGCTTTCTTT.

The chain uses TRBV5-6 and TRBJ2-7; D perhaps matches TRBD1 (6 bases). The ends were cut back, 2 bases at V and 2 bases at J, with 11 bases in the middle. This CDR3 region has 14 residues. The V gene's germline CDR1 is SGHDT and CDR2 YYEEEE. Here the CDR3 reads CASSFPQGTYEQYF. The CDR3 DNA is TGTGCCAGCAGCTTTCCCCAGGGGACCTACGAGCAGTACTTC.